This T cell receptor beta chain was profiled in a study of blood T cells in healthy people across ages. A second 7 to 11 cycle PCR used barcoded and J-beta primers. Each cDNA molecule received a tag from a template-switch adaptor that had 12 random nucleotides. TCRdb redid the calling of the 5' RACE reads with MiXCR, one entry per CDR3 protein. The table includes 550,000 to 800,000 distinct CDR3 sequences, around 20% detected once. This clonotype showed up just a few times. The antigen is not known. The CDR3 runs 14 residues. The germline gives CDR1 SGHRS, CDR2 YFSETQ. The germline V and J ends were trimmed by 7 bases and 0 bases, with 10 bases remaining between them. Overall study findings and caveats: Fewer expanded clones and more diversity marked long-lived versus aged donors. Reliance upon unsorted PBMCs precluded definitive naive versus antigen-experienced comparison.

This clonotype originated in a man between 65 and 85 years old in good health. Sequencing was performed on blood. The chain links TRBV5-1 to TRBJ2-2, with a weak D call TRBD1 (5 bases). The CDR3 reads CASQDKTNTGELFF. CDR3 sequence (DNA): TGCGCCAGCCAGGACAAAACGAACACCGGGGAGCTGTTTTTT.